Below are 14 T cell receptor beta chains sequenced from a single sample in a study of T cell responses to AZD1222 COVID-19 vaccine. Assay: immunoSEQ multiplex PCR; the TCRdb copy retains only in-frame clones and omits some. The sample records some 87,000 clones, under 95% being singletons. The sequencing used peripheral blood, collected on day 0 of MenACWY control vaccination. All receptors come from an adult in good health.

V gene TRBV27 combines with J gene TRBJ1-2; 9 bases map to TRBD1. The CDR3 is made up of 15 amino acids. After removal of 4 bases from V and 4 bases from J, the junction contained 7 bases not matched to a gene. Germline V gives CDR1 MNHEY, CDR2 SMNVEV (reference sequence). The chain's CDR3 is CASSSQGAMGYGYTF. CDR3 coding DNA: TGTGCCAGCAGTTCACAGGGGGCGATGGGCTATGGCTACACCTTC.

The chain joins TRBV10-3 to TRBJ1-1, with TRBD1 identical over 10 bases. The germline gives CDR1 ENHRY, CDR2 SYGVKD. The CDR3 is 16 amino acids. V was clipped by 6 bases and J by 0 bases; unmatched bases: 7. The CDR3 bases are TGTGCCATCAGCGGGGGGACAGGGGCTTTGAACACTGAAGCTTTCTTT. Amino acids: CAISGGTGALNTEAFF.

The chain recombines TRBV6-5 with TRBJ2-7, with 8 positions matching TRBD1. The V gene end was trimmed by 9 bases and the J gene end by 2 bases; junction bases not matched to a gene: 9. This CDR3 is built from 14 residues. Germline loops: CDR1 MNHEY, CDR2 SVGAGI. The chain's CDR3 is CASHTRGLAYEQYF. DNA of the CDR3: TGTGCCAGTCACACCAGGGGGCTAGCCTACGAGCAGTACTTC.

The genes are TRBV6-5 and TRBJ1-3; D uncertain. CDR3 length: 16 amino acids. Trimming shortened V by 0 bases and J by 0 bases, and 9 bases separated the two germline ends. Germline CDR1 and CDR2: MNHEY and SVGAGI. CDR3 coding DNA: TGTGCCAGCAGTTACTCGAGCGGCACCTCTGGAAACACCATATATTTT. Translation: CASSYSSGTSGNTIYF.

This clone was seen more than once but under ten times. The chain uses TRBV6-5 and TRBJ2-1; tentatively, D is TRBD2 (5 bases). This CDR3 is built from 14 residues. Per the germline V gene, CDR1 is MNHEY and CDR2 is SVGAGI. Deletions cut 2 bases from V and 3 bases from J, with 8 bases between. The CDR3 here is CASSYRTVYNEQFF. The DNA of the CDR3 is TGTGCCAGCAGTTACCGGACTGTCTACAATGAGCAGTTCTTC.

The chain uses TRBV29-1 and TRBJ2-5, with 7 positions matching TRBD2. The CDR3 consists of 11 residues. V lost 6 bases to trimming and J lost 5 bases; unmatched junction nucleotides: 3. CDR1 and CDR2 (germline): SQVTM, ANQGSEA. The CDR3 loop reads CSVFGGETQYF. As DNA, the CDR3 is TGCAGCGTGTTCGGGGGGGAGACCCAGTACTTC.

The V gene is TRBV5-4, the J gene TRBJ1-2, with unresolved D. V dropped 5 bases and J dropped 7 bases, with 9 bases sitting between them. The length of the CDR3 is 11 residues. CDR1 SGHNT and CDR2 YYREEE come from the germline V gene (reference sequence). The CDR3 bases are TGTGCCAGCAGTTCAGATGGTGGCTACACCTTC. Protein: CASSSDGGYTF.

The rearrangement uses TRBV1 and TRBJ1-5; TRBD1, the table's D call, was not compared with the DNA. TRBV1 is described as a pseudogene. The CDR3 spans 15 residues. The CDR3 region is CTSSQPTGGNQPQHF. The CDR3 coding sequence is TGCACCAGCAGCCAACCGACAGGAGGTAATCAGCCCCAGCATTTT.

The genes are TRBV28 and TRBJ1-4; weak D call: TRBD1 (6 bases). Trimming pared 5 bases from V and 3 bases from J, leaving 13 bases between. The length of the CDR3 is 15 residues. CDR1 is MDHEN, CDR2 SYDVKM, per germline. The CDR3 nucleotides read TGTGCCAGCAGTGCCCCTCGGACAGCTAATGAAAAACTGTTTTTT. This codes for CASSAPRTANEKLFF.

The chain has TRBV5-8 and TRBJ1-5; D is unresolved. Between the trimmed V and J ends, which lost 0 bases and 7 bases, there was a span of 5 bases. The CDR3 spans 12 residues. Germline CDR1 is SGHTS and CDR2 is YDEGEE. DNA of the CDR3: TGTGCCAGCAGCTTGGCTGACCAGCCCCAGCATTTT. Encoded protein: CASSLADQPQHF. Full variable domain (rest looked up from reference TRBV5-8 and TRBJ1-5): EAGVTQSPTHLIKTRGQQATLRCSPISGHTSVYWYQQALGLGLQFLLWYDEGEERNRGNFPPRFSGRQFPNYSSELNVNALELEDSALYLCASSLADQPQHFGDGTRLSIL.

The chain employs TRBV11-2 and TRBJ2-7; possibly TRBD1 or TRBD2 for D (5 bases each). The CDR3 runs 15 residues. Trimming removed 1 base at V and 3 bases at J, with 13 bases between. Germline V CDR1 and CDR2: SGHAT, FQNNGV. The CDR3 loop reads CASSLGDGTNYEQYF. For the CDR3, the DNA is TGTGCCAGCAGCTTAGGAGACGGGACGAACTACGAGCAGTACTTC.

The gene calls are TRBV18 and TRBJ1-4, with unresolved D. Germline V gene lookup returns CDR1 KGHSH and CDR2 LQKENI. This CDR3 is built from 14 residues. V lost 8 bases to trimming and J lost 0 bases, with 10 bases between them. The CDR3 bases are TGTGCCAGCCGTGACGGCGCAACTAATGAAAAACTGTTTTTT. Translating gives CASRDGATNEKLFF.

The chain combines TRBV28 with TRBJ1-4; D remains ambiguous. Germline V gene sequence: CDR1 MDHEN, CDR2 SYDVKM. CDR3 length: 15 residues. Trimming left V 4 bases short and J 0 bases short, with 9 bases between. In DNA form, the CDR3 reads TGTGCCAGCAGTTCACCGGACGCAACTAATGAAAAACTGTTTTTT. Translation: CASSSPDATNEKLFF.

The CDR3 region is CASSLVGTGYGTGELFF. The CDR3 coding sequence is TGTGCCAGCAGCTTAGTCGGGACAGGGTATGGCACCGGGGAGCTGTTTTTT. This chain links TRBV7-3 with TRBJ2-2; 9 bases map to TRBD1. The germline gives CDR1 SGHTA, CDR2 FQGTGA. This CDR3 region has 17 residues. The V gene end was trimmed by 2 bases and the J gene end by 4 bases; junction bases not matched to a gene: 8.